These 20 T cell receptor beta chains came from one sample sequenced in a study of T cell changes during pregnancy in multiple sclerosis. Data came from immunoSEQ multiplex PCR; TCRdb stores just in-frame clones and leaves some out. The sample holds about 32,000 clones; roughly 89% are singletons and the top ten take about 5%. The sequences come from CD8+ T cells from peripheral blood mononuclear cells, collected in the first trimester of pregnancy. These receptors were collected from a female donor with multiple sclerosis, enrolled in a pregnancy study.

In its sample, this clone was seen once. The gene calls are TRBV7-6 and TRBJ2-3, with no clear D. This CDR3 has 13 residues. Germline values: CDR1 SGHVS, CDR2 FNYEAQ. V lost 1 base to trimming and J lost 6 bases, with 8 bases between them. CDR3 residues: CASSLGHVDTQYF. For the CDR3, the DNA is TGTGCCAGCAGCTTAGGTCATGTGGATACGCAGTATTTT.

CDR3 residues: CASSLSGSGMDEQYF. DNA for the CDR3: TGTGCCAGCAGCTTATCGGGCTCGGGGATGGACGAGCAGTACTTC. This chain connects TRBV13 to TRBJ2-7, with D perhaps matching TRBD2 (5 bases). The germline V gene has CDR1 PRHDT and CDR2 FYEKMQ (reference sequence). CDR3 length equals 15 residues. Trimming stripped 2 bases from V and 5 bases from J, with 16 bases between.

The V gene is TRBV5-6, the J gene TRBJ2-7, with D possibly matching TRBD1 (5 bases). This CDR3 is built from 14 residues. The V end was cut by 4 bases, the J end by 6 bases, with 17 bases between. Germline V CDR1 and CDR2: SGHDT, YYEEEE. For the CDR3, the DNA is TGTGCCAGCAGCCCGGACATCTCCCCCGTCGAGCAGTACTTC. Translation: CASSPDISPVEQYF.

This clone was seen a single time. Distinct nucleotide sequences in the sample also encode this CDR3. The CDR3 spells CASRDLQGSTEAFF. In nucleotides, the CDR3 is TGTGCCAGCAGGGACTTACAGGGGAGCACTGAAGCTTTCTTT. The chain combines TRBV6-1 with TRBJ1-1; 7 bases match TRBD1. Germline-derived CDR1 and CDR2 are MNHNS and SASEGT. The CDR3 has 14 residues. V lost 6 bases to trimming and J lost 4 bases; unmatched junction nucleotides: 8.

The J gene is TRBJ2-2, the V gene TRBV7-2; 8 positions agree with TRBD2. CDR1 and CDR2 from the germline V gene are SGHTA and FQGNSA. V trimming: 5 bases; J trimming: 6 bases; junction bases outside the gene matches: 2. CDR3 length equals 13 residues. The CDR3 nucleotides read TGTGCCAGCAGCCTACTAGCGGCCGGGGAGCTGTTTTTT. Residues: CASSLLAAGELFF.

As DNA, the CDR3 is TGCGCCAGCAGCCAAATTACGACAGGATCAGGTGAGCTGACCTACGAGCAGTACTTC. The encoded protein is CASSQITTGSGELTYEQYF. The rearrangement uses TRBV4-1 and TRBJ2-7, with D possibly matching TRBD1 (6 bases). From germline, CDR1 is MGHRA and CDR2 YSYEKL. CDR3 size: 19 residues. V lost 2 bases and J 2 bases, leaving 25 bases between the germline ends.

The gene calls are TRBV4-3 and TRBJ2-5; 8 nucleotides match TRBD2. Germline CDR1 LGHNA, CDR2 YSLEER. After removal of 1 base from V and 1 base from J, the junction contained 8 bases not matched to a gene. The CDR3 contains 17 residues. CDR3 bases: TGCGCCAGCAGCCAAGTCGGGCGGGAGGAGGGCCAAGAGACCCAGTACTTC. Translated: CASSQVGREEGQETQYF.

This clone was recorded once. The V gene is TRBV6-1, the J gene TRBJ1-1, with D unclear. Germline V CDR1 and CDR2: MNHNS, SASEGT. CDR3 size: 15 residues. Trimming left V 1 base short and J 1 base short, with 10 bases between. CDR3 nucleotides: TGTGCCAGCAGTGAAGATTGGGCAGGGAACACTGAAGCTTTCTTT. It yields the protein CASSEDWAGNTEAFF.

The J gene is TRBJ1-4, the V gene TRBV7-3; TRBD1 might be the D (5 bases). This CDR3 contains 14 residues. Germline V CDR1 and CDR2: SGHTA, FQGTGA. Deletions cut 3 bases from V and 6 bases from J, with 11 bases between. Here the CDR3 reads CASSLAGNHEKLFF. CDR3 sequence (DNA): TGTGCCAGCAGCTTGGCAGGGAACCATGAAAAACTGTTTTTT.

The chain uses TRBV4-1 and TRBJ1-1; no clear D gene. The CDR3 is 14 residues long. V shed 4 bases and J shed 0 bases, with 9 bases lying between them. Germline V gene lookup returns CDR1 MGHRA and CDR2 YSYEKL. The CDR3 DNA follows: TGCGCCAGCAGCCTTCAGGTCATGAACACTGAAGCTTTCTTT. Translated: CASSLQVMNTEAFF.

The J gene is TRBJ2-1, the V gene TRBV7-9; TRBD2 is a possible D gene (7 bases). The CDR3 runs to 13 residues. Deletions cut 1 base from V and 8 bases from J, with 9 bases between. CDR1 is SEHNR and CDR2 is FQNEAQ in the germline V gene (reference sequence). As DNA, the CDR3 is TGTGCCAGCAGCTTAGAGGGGGGGCATGAGCAGTTCTTC. This codes for CASSLEGGHEQFF.

The chain has TRBV9 and TRBJ2-1, with 12 bases lining up with TRBD2. After removal of 4 bases from V and 8 bases from J, the junction contained 7 bases not matched to a gene. Looked up from germline, CDR1 is SGDLS and CDR2 is YYNGEE. The CDR3 length is 15 residues. The CDR3 DNA follows: TGTGCCAGCAGCACCCGACTAGCGGGAGATTATGAGCAGTTCTTC. Translating it yields CASSTRLAGDYEQFF.

The chain couples TRBV4-3 to TRBJ1-4, with D perhaps matching TRBD1 (5 bases). This CDR3 has 15 residues. The germline V gene has CDR1 LGHNA and CDR2 YSLEER. Deletions cut 0 bases from V and 3 bases from J, with 8 bases between. CDR3 protein: CASSQEGVANEKLFF. In DNA form, the CDR3 reads TGCGCCAGCAGCCAAGAAGGGGTTGCTAATGAAAAACTGTTTTTT.

V is TRBV5-1 and J is TRBJ1-2; unclear D gene. Trimming shortened V by 4 bases and J by 4 bases, and 17 bases separated the two germline ends. The CDR3 totals 15 residues. CDR1 is SGHRS and CDR2 is YFSETQ in the germline V gene. CDR3 sequence reads: CASSAESGEGYGYTF. As DNA, the CDR3 is TGCGCCAGCAGCGCCGAGTCCGGGGAAGGCTATGGCTACACCTTC.

The chain couples TRBV10-1 to TRBJ2-7; no reliable D call. The germline V gene encodes CDR1 WNHNN and CDR2 SYGVQD (reference sequence). V lost 3 bases and J lost 2, with 11 bases in between. This CDR3 has 14 amino acids. The CDR3 protein is CASSDSNRAYEQYF. In DNA, the CDR3 is TGCGCCAGCAGTGACAGTAATCGGGCCTACGAGCAGTACTTC.

The chain is built from TRBV5-1 and TRBJ2-1; tentatively, D is TRBD2 (5 bases). CDR1 and CDR2 from the germline V gene are SGHRS and YFSETQ. This CDR3 contains 13 residues. Trimming pared 5 bases from V and 2 bases from J, leaving 8 bases between. The CDR3 region has the DNA TGCGCCAGCAGGGAGGCCACCTACAATGAGCAGTTCTTC. This codes for CASREATYNEQFF.

The chain is built from TRBV13 and TRBJ1-2; no clear D. This CDR3 contains 13 residues. The germline V gene encodes CDR1 PRHDT and CDR2 FYEKMQ (reference sequence). Trimming removed 4 bases at V and 3 bases at J, with 9 bases between. The CDR3: CASSYGLYYGYTF. The CDR3 DNA sequence: TGTGCCAGCAGCTACGGACTCTACTATGGCTACACCTTC.

The rearrangement uses TRBV28 and TRBJ2-1; TRBD2 matches 8 bases. This CDR3 comprises 16 residues. J gave up 10 bases and V 6 bases, and 17 bases lay outside the gene matches. Germline CDR1 is MDHEN and CDR2 is SYDVKM. The CDR3 nucleotides are TGTGCCAGCAGACTTACGCCCCCGGGACTAGTGCGGGAGCAGTTCTTC. This sequence encodes CASRLTPPGLVREQFF.

V is TRBV7-9 and J is TRBJ2-1; 7 positions agree with TRBD1. Germline V lookup: CDR1 SEHNR, CDR2 FQNEAQ (reference sequence). Trimming removed 6 bases from V and 3 bases from J; junction bases left unmatched: 14. CDR3 length equals 17 residues. CDR3 protein: CASRSPGTAVFYNEQFF. DNA of the CDR3: TGTGCCAGCAGAAGCCCCGGGACAGCTGTTTTCTACAATGAGCAGTTCTTC.

This rearrangement joins TRBV5-6 to TRBJ2-7, with 12 bases matching TRBD2. J was trimmed by 2 bases and V by 0 bases; bases with no gene match: 6. Looked up from germline, CDR1 is SGHDT and CDR2 is YYEEEE. This CDR3 contains 17 residues. The CDR3 DNA reads TGTGCCAGCAGCTTGGGGCCCCTAGCGGGAGGGCCCTACGAGCAGTACTTC. Its protein is CASSLGPLAGGPYEQYF.